The clone carrying this T cell receptor beta chain was detected only once. Germline CDR1 and CDR2: SGHNT and YYREEE (reference sequence). V trimming: 0 bases; J trimming: 1 base; junction bases outside the gene matches: 4. This CDR3 has 16 residues. This entry comes from a study of cytomegalovirus exposure and HLA in healthy donors. Primers: 60 Vbeta forward and 13 Jbeta reverse. Assay used: immunoSEQ multiplex PCR; TCRdb lists only in-frame clones, some missing. The sample lists 90,000 to 110,000 clones; roughly 79% were seen once. The chain combines TRBV5-4 with TRBJ2-5, with 9 bases identical to TRBD2. This receptor was obtained from a male donor in good health and CMV-seronegative. Input material: PBMCs. CDR3 region: CASSLAAGGRQETQYF. Here the CDR3 DNA reads TGTGCCAGCAGCTTGGCCGCGGGAGGGCGCCAAGAGACCCAGTACTTC.